The rows below give T cell receptor beta chains drawn from one sample of a study of sequential checkpoint blockade in melanoma. The protocol was immunoSEQ multiplex PCR, while the TCRdb copy is restricted to in-frame clones and leaves out a portion. The sample has about 9,100 clones, about 75% seen once. Here the sequenced sample was CD8+ T cells sorted from blood (inferred from file names), taken from a patient given nivolumab and ipilimumab in sequence. These receptors all stem from a human donor with melanoma. Each CDR3 is given with its conserved first and last residue. The order of the fields is V gene, clone size, J gene, D gene, CDR3 DNA, CDR3 protein. A D gene is named only where the DNA matches it firmly. For some rows the clone size is stated as once, few or many, or as a class when expanded; others skip it.

TRBV7-7	.	TRBJ2-7	.	TGTGCCAGCAGCTTTGGAGGGGCAGGGTACGAGCAGTACTTC	CASSFGGAGYEQYF
TRBV10-2	few	TRBJ2-3	TRBD1	TGCGCCAGCAGTGAGTCTTCGACAGGGGGCGGGACAGATACGCAGTATTTT	CASSESSTGGGTDTQYF
TRBV5-8	.	TRBJ2-3	.	TGTGCCGGCAGCTTGGAATTAGGACTTAGCACAGATACGCAGTATTTT	CAGSLELGLSTDTQYF
TRBV4-1	.	TRBJ2-5	TRBD2	TGCGCCAGCAGCCAGGGGACTAGCGGGGGTGAGACCCAGTACTTC	CASSQGTSGGETQYF
TRBV6-5	.	TRBJ2-3	TRBD2	TGTGCCAGCAGTTATATAGCGGGGGGGCCAGATACGCAGTATTTT	CASSYIAGGPDTQYF
TRBV14	few	TRBJ2-7	.	TGTGCCAGCAGCCATGACCGACGGGGCGAGCAGTACTTC	CASSHDRRGEQYF
TRBV9	few	TRBJ2-1	TRBD2	TGTGCCAGCAGCGCGCTAGCGGGAGGGCCAGTTTACAATGAGCAGTTCTTC	CASSALAGGPVYNEQFF
TRBV18	.	TRBJ2-2	.	TGTGCCAGCTCACCACCGGGCGGGGCAAACACCGGGGAGCTGTTTTTT	CASSPPGGANTGELFF
TRBV7-3	.	TRBJ2-3	TRBD2	TGTGCCAGCAGCTTTTCTAGCGGGGGGGCAGATACGCAGTATTTT	CASSFSSGGADTQYF
TRBV5-1	.	TRBJ1-4	.	TGCGCCAGCAGCTTTGAGAGGGCCCCAAAGGGAAAACTGTTTTTT	CASSFERAPKGKLFF
TRBV28	.	TRBJ2-7	.	TGTGCCAGCAGTACGGCCAGGCGATCCTACGAGCAGTACTTC	CASSTARRSYEQYF
TRBV7-7	few	TRBJ2-7	.	TGTGCTAGCAGCTTAGGCAGTGCCTACGAGCAGTACTTC	CASSLGSAYEQYF
TRBV7-9	.	TRBJ1-5	.	TGTGCCAGCAGCCCCAATAGCAATCAGCCCCAGCATTTT	CASSPNSNQPQHF
TRBV6-1	.	TRBJ2-7	TRBD1	TGTGCCAGCAGTGATAGGGACAGGGAACACTACGAGCAGTACTTC	CASSDRDREHYEQYF
TRBV14	few	TRBJ2-7	.	TGTGCCAGCAGCCAAAGCATTCGGCAGTACTTC	CASSQSIRQYF
TRBV4-3	once	TRBJ1-3	.	TGCGCCAGCAGCCAAGATAGGTTAAGGGGCGCTGGAAACACCATATATTTT	CASSQDRLRGAGNTIYF
TRBV6-4	.	TRBJ2-3	TRBD2	TGTGCCAGCAGTGAGGGGGGGAGCACAGATACGCAGTATTTT	CASSEGGSTDTQYF